The 7 T cell receptor beta chains below come from one sample, sequenced in a study of response to subunit inactivated influenza vaccine. One entry per CDR3 protein results from TCRdb running MiXCR on the RT-PCR reads. The sample consists of more than 450,000 distinct CDR3 sequences, around 11% of them appearing once. These data also featured in a second study, about T cells expressing NK-cell markers. This second report adds: As the method of synthesis, 5'RACE template switching with UMIs yielded TCR beta cDNA.

The sequences come from PBMCs from blood, collected on the day of vaccination. The receptor set was obtained from a man aged 50-60 years who received an inactivated influenza vaccine.

A few counts support this clonotype. Compared with germline, one end of the junction differs, possibly owing to a read error. The chain carries TRBV9 and TRBJ1-4; TRBD1 agrees at 12 bases. This CDR3 has 16 amino acids. CDR1 is SGDLS, CDR2 YYNGEE, per germline. Here the CDR3 reads CASSAPGQGANEKLFF. DNA for the CDR3: TGTGCCAGCAGCGCGCCGGGACAGGGGGCTAACGAAAAACTGTTTTTT.

The V gene is TRBV4-1, the J gene TRBJ2-5; no clear D. Trimming took 6 bases from V and 1 from J, leaving 18 bases between them. Looked up from germline, CDR1 is MGHRA and CDR2 is YSYEKL. The CDR3 runs 16 residues. The CDR3 DNA reads as TGCGCCAGCAGTCCAAGTCAAGGTAGGGTCCAAGAGACCCAGTACTTC. This sequence encodes CASSPSQGRVQETQYF.

The gene calls are TRBV21-1 and TRBJ1-2; the listed D gene, TRBD1, was not tested against the DNA. TRBV21-1 represents a pseudogene. The CDR3 spans 17 residues. The CDR3 region has the DNA TGTGCCAGCAGCAAAGACGGGACAGGGGGCGATATCGACGGCTACACCTTC. It specifies CASSKDGTGGDIDGYTF.

The chain carries TRBV3-1 and TRBJ2-2; D call uncertain. Germline V gene data show CDR1 as LGHDT and CDR2 as YNNKEL (reference sequence). CDR3 length equals 14 residues. The V gene lost 0 bases and the J gene lost 7 bases, with 9 bases spanning the gap. The CDR3 sequence is CASSQDLMGGELFF. The CDR3 DNA sequence: TGTGCCAGCAGCCAAGATCTCATGGGCGGGGAGCTGTTTTTT.

The sample holds a few counts of this clonotype. The gene calls are TRBV28 and TRBJ2-7, with 7 positions matching TRBD1. The trim removed 6 bases at V and 1 base at J, leaving 12 bases unmatched. Germline CDR1 and CDR2: MDHEN and SYDVKM. The CDR3 contains 16 residues. The CDR3 here is CASRRGTEGGSYEQYF. The CDR3 DNA is TGTGCCAGCAGAAGGGGGACAGAGGGCGGTTCCTACGAGCAGTACTTC.

With regard to this clonotype: Given a much more abundant clone one base away, this may be a read error. The chain carries TRBV12-3 or TRBV12-4 and TRBJ1-2, with 8 bases aligning to TRBD1. The CDR3 spans 13 residues. Here the CDR3 reads CASSLGTGYGYIF. The CDR3 coding sequence is TGTGCCAGCAGTTTAGGGACAGGGTATGGCTACATCTTC.

The V and J genes are TRBV7-9 and TRBJ2-1; maybe TRBD2 (5 bases). Germline V gene sequence: CDR1 SEHNR, CDR2 FQNEAQ (reference sequence). The CDR3 length is 13 residues. V was pared by 4 bases and J by 7 bases, with 11 bases between. DNA for the CDR3: TGTGCCAGCAGCTACCGGACTTGGAATGAGCAGTTCTTC. Its translation: CASSYRTWNEQFF.